This T cell receptor (beta chain) was found in a study of T cell responses to AZD1222 COVID-19 vaccine. General study findings and limits: Most donors were white British, females outnumbered males, and clonal diversity was possibly underestimated. Only six individuals given AZD1222 were seropositive at baseline.

CDR3 length: 16 amino acids. V shed 9 bases and J 5 bases; nucleotides not matched to a gene: 15. Germline CDR1 reads SNHLY; CDR2 reads FYNNEI. Libraries were prepared by immunoSEQ multiplex PCR; TCRdb keeps only in-frame clonotypes and omits some of them. The profile shows under 200,000 clones, roughly 93% of them singletons. This clone was detected a few times. The antigen remains unidentified. The receptor's source is an adult in good health. This chain links TRBV2 with TRBJ1-1; 10 positions match TRBD1. Material: peripheral blood, obtained on day 0 of AZD1222 vaccination. CDR3 protein: CARTSPDGTGETEAFF. The CDR3 DNA sequence: TGTGCCAGGACTTCCCCCGACGGGACAGGGGAGACTGAAGCTTTCTTT.